This TCR beta chain was identified during a study of T cell responses to AZD1222 COVID-19 vaccine (dated by TCRdb to the early 2020s). Regarding the research as a whole: A total of 233 trial participants underwent TCR sequencing, of whom 207 had received two doses of AZD1222 and some 25 had received two doses of the MenACWY control vaccine. Trial participants were enrolled into age subgroups of 18-55, 56-69 and 70-plus years, which contained 148, 28 and 57 TCR-sequenced participants, respectively. General findings and caveats noted by the study authors: Because no samples from the day 14 peak response were available, repertoires could be characterized only after the peak T cell response. Reportedly, almost half of the unique spike-specific TCRs recognized epitopes lying outside the regions that are mutated in the B.1.351 and B.1.1.7 variants. In the small 56-69-year group, the increase in depth fell short of significance, most likely because of low power. A significant rise in spike-specific TCR breadth and depth was observed after two AZD1222 doses relative to day 0 and relative to MenACWY recipients. Most participants were white British and females outnumbered males, and the authors suggested that clonal diversity may have been underestimated. CD4 TCRs associated with the vaccine covered the entire spike protein, and the dominant responses were in regions 160-218 and 743-854. Conclusions about previously exposed vaccinees were limited because only six AZD1222 recipients were SARS-CoV-2 seropositive at baseline.

There are 13 amino acids in the CDR3, from cysteine to phenylalanine inclusive. CDR3 DNA is the only sequence kept; it has 39 bases, read in frame from the first base. V loses 4 bases of germline sequence and J loses 6 bases, and the interval between the two ends is 14 bases. CDR1 and CDR2, per the germline V gene (reference sequence), are SGHNT and YYREEE. The CDR3 regions of human TCRbeta chains were subjected to immunosequencing. The study's own analysis went as follows. Repertoire TCRs were checked for matches against a reference library of SARS-CoV-2-specific TCRs that had been generated using the MIRA antigen-specificity platform. Breadth was defined as the fraction of unique TCRs that were SARS-CoV-2-associated. Depth was defined as the fraction of total T cells that were SARS-CoV-2-associated. Using the MIRA data, each spike-specific TCR was assigned both to the spike region to which the TCR was reactive and to a CD4 or CD8 class. Log10-transformed breadth and depth values were compared by one-way ANOVA with Sidak's multiple comparisons tests. Not all clones reach the TCRdb copy of this immuneACCESS table, which keeps in-frame sequences only. Checked studies attribute under half of the gap to unresolved V genes and leave the rest unexplained. For V, J and clone size, that table is used; D and trimming come from the DNA. Recorded for this sample are about 180,000 clones; approximately 94% of them occurred a single time. Together, the top ten hold 1.5% to 2% of the sample.

As concerns this clone: This receptor's antigen is unknown. Per-base qualities were not stored, and no clone one base away is much larger.

Reading the label with the study, this specimen's time point is: about 28 days (+/-7) after the second vaccine dose. AZD1222 recipients with second doses at about 4 weeks or about 12 weeks were pooled, because spike-specific TCR depth and breadth did not differ between schedules. Vaccinee samples came from UK trials COV001 and COV002, including a single-blind randomized controlled phase 2/3 trial of AZD1222 (ChAdOx1 nCoV-19) in healthy adults. For TCRbeta chain sequencing, PBMC samples from trial participants were taken at day 0 and at day 28 after the second dose. The clonotype comes from an adult who received the AZD1222 COVID-19 vaccine. The V gene is TRBV5-4 and the J gene is TRBJ2-7, and the D gene may be TRBD2, 6 bases matching. Specimen: peripheral blood, collected 28 days after the second AZD1222 dose. The CDR3 loop reads CASSPNRGSEQYF. The sequenced DNA is TGTGCCAGCAGCCCTAACCGGGGGTCCGAGCAGTACTTC.